This is a list of T cell receptor beta chains from one sample in a study of blood T cell repertoires in COVID-19. Produced via immunoSEQ multiplex PCR; TCRdb's table is partial and in-frame only. The sample has roughly 110,000 clones; about 89% are singletons. Source material: peripheral blood. All receptors derive from a woman between 25 and 40 years old with acute or convalescent COVID-19. CDR3s include the opening cysteine and the closing phenylalanine or tryptophan. D genes are given only for firm matches. A row's size may be missing; if present it is once, few, many or a size class.

>.|TRBJ1-2|TRBV2|.
TGTGCCAGCAGTGAACGCGGTTATGGAGGCTACACCTTC
CASSERGYGGYTF
>.|TRBJ1-2|TRBV7-8|TRBD1
TGTGCCAGCAGCGAAAACAGGGGGCCCAGACTCGGCTACACCTTC
CASSENRGPRLGYTF
>.|TRBJ2-1|TRBV19|TRBD2
TGTGCCAGTAGTAGCAGACTAGCGGGGGGGCTCGGGCTCTTC
CASSSRLAGGLGLF
>.|TRBJ2-7|TRBV7-2|.
TGTGCCAGCAGCCAAGACGGGGGTTCCTCCTACGAGCAGTACTTC
CASSQDGGSSYEQYF
>.|TRBJ2-5|TRBV28|.
TGTGCCAGCAGCCATAGATACAGTCCCCGAGAGACCCAGTACTTC
CASSHRYSPRETQYF
>once|TRBJ1-6|TRBV9|TRBD1
TGTGCCAGCAGCGTGGGGACAGGGTATAATTCACCCCTCCACTTT
CASSVGTGYNSPLHF
>.|TRBJ2-3|TRBV7-9|.
TGTGCCAGCAGCTTAGGAGTTGGCGGTTCGAGTGCAGATACGCAGTATTTT
CASSLGVGGSSADTQYF
>.|TRBJ2-1|TRBV9|.
TGTGCCAGCAGCGTAGGTTTAAGGGGAGGTGAGCAGTTCTTC
CASSVGLRGGEQFF
>.|TRBJ2-1|TRBV28|.
TGTGCCAGCAGCATTAGCGGAACAAGCTCCTACAATGAGCAGTTCTTC
CASSISGTSSYNEQFF
>once|TRBJ1-2|TRBV2|.
TGTGCCAGCAAGGTCGGGGGGCAATGGTACTATGGCTACACCTTC
CASKVGGQWYYGYTF
>.|TRBJ1-2|TRBV2|TRBD1
TGTGCCAGCAGTGAAGGGAAGACAGGGGTCTATGGCTACACCTTC
CASSEGKTGVYGYTF
>.|TRBJ1-2|TRBV6-2/TRBV6-3|TRBD1
TGTGCCAGCAGCTCAGACAGGGGGCAAGGCTACACCTTC
CASSSDRGQGYTF
>.|TRBJ2-1|TRBV28|TRBD1
TGTGCCAGCAGTTTGGATCTGGAGGAGACAGGGGGTGTTGTTGAGCAGTTCTTC
CASSLDLEETGGVVEQFF
>.|TRBJ1-3|TRBV5-6|.
TGTGCCAGCAGCTTCCCAGCGGGGCAGTACTCTGGAAACACCATATATTTT
CASSFPAGQYSGNTIYF
>few|TRBJ1-6|TRBV2|TRBD1
TGTGCCGGGTTCAGGGACAGAGAATCACCCCTCCACTTT
CAGFRDRESPLHF
>.|TRBJ1-3|TRBV7-2|.
TGTGCCAGCAGCCAATCCTCTGGAAACACCATATATTTT
CASSQSSGNTIYF
>.|TRBJ1-5|TRBV9|.
TGTGCCAGCAGCCAGGACGGGAGAAATCAGCCCCAGCATTTT
CASSQDGRNQPQHF
>.|TRBJ2-3|TRBV6-5|.
TGTGCCAGCAGTTACTCGCCCGGACTATATGATACGCAGTATTTT
CASSYSPGLYDTQYF
>.|TRBJ1-6|TRBV27|.
TGTGCCAGCAGTTTTTCTTGGGGGCAGAATTCACCCCTCCACTTT
CASSFSWGQNSPLHF
>few|TRBJ2-7|TRBV11-2|.
TGTGCCAGCAGCTTAGAGAGGGGAGGTGAGCAGTACTTC
CASSLERGGEQYF
>.|TRBJ1-1|TRBV3-1/TRBV3-2|.
TGTGCCAGCAGCCAAGCGGGGGTATTCACTGAAGCTTTCTTT
CASSQAGVFTEAFF
>.|TRBJ2-7|TRBV20-1|TRBD1
TGCAGTTTGGGACAGGGCATCGAGCAGTACTTC
CSLGQGIEQYF
>.|TRBJ2-4|TRBV19|.
TGTGCCAGTAGTATCAAAGGGCTGCGGCAGGGGTTAGCCAAAAACATTCAGTACTTC
CASSIKGLRQGLAKNIQYF
>many|TRBJ2-3|TRBV6-5|TRBD1
TGTGCCAGCAGGGGACAGGTAGATACGCAGTATTTT
CASRGQVDTQYF
>.|TRBJ1-2|TRBV6-5|TRBD1
TGTGCCAGCAGTCGACAGGGGAACTATGGCTACACCTTC
CASSRQGNYGYTF
>.|TRBJ1-3|TRBV5-1|TRBD1
TGCGCCAGCAGCTTGGTTTACAGGGGCGAAGGAAACACCATATATTTT
CASSLVYRGEGNTIYF
>.|TRBJ2-1|TRBV7-2|TRBD2
TGTGCCAGCAGCTTCGGACTAGCGGCCGGGCTGCAGTTCTTC
CASSFGLAAGLQFF
>.|TRBJ1-5|TRBV7-2|.
TGTGCCAGCAGCTCCAATATACAGGGACAGCCCCAGCATTTT
CASSSNIQGQPQHF